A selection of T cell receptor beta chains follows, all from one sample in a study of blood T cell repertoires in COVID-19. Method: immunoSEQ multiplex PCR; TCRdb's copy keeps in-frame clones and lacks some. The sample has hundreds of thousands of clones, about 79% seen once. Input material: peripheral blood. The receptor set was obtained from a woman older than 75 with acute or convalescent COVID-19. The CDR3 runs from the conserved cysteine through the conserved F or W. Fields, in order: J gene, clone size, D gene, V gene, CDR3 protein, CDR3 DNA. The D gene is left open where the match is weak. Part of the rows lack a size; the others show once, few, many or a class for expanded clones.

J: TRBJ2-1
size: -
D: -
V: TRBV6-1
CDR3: CASSELGREYNEQFF
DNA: TGTGCCAGCAGTGAATTAGGCCGGGAGTACAATGAGCAGTTCTTC

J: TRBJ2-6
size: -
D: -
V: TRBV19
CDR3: CASSIPVGGAGANVLTF
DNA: TGTGCCAGTAGTATCCCCGTTGGGGGCGCTGGGGCCAACGTCCTGACTTTC

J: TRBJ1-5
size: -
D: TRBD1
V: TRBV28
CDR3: CASSLYRTGVGGNQPQHF
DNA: TGTGCCAGCAGTTTGTATCGGACAGGGGTAGGGGGCAATCAGCCCCAGCATTTT

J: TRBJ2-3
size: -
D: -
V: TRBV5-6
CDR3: CASSSRQPYTDTQYF
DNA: TGTGCCAGCAGCTCGAGGCAGCCTTACACAGATACGCAGTATTTT

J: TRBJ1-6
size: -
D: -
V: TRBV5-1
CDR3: CASSLERLNSPLHF
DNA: TGCGCCAGCAGCTTGGAGCGTCTTAATTCACCCCTCCACTTT

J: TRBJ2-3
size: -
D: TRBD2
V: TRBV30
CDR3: CAWSASSGGYTSTDTQYF
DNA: TGTGCCTGGAGTGCGTCTAGCGGGGGGTACACTAGCACAGATACGCAGTATTTT

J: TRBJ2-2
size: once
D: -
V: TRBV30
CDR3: CAWSSQNTGELFF
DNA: TGTGCCTGGAGTTCCCAGAACACCGGGGAGCTGTTTTTT

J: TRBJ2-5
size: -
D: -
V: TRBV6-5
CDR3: CAGRQLASETQYF
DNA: TGTGCCGGGCGACAATTGGCCTCGGAGACCCAGTACTTC

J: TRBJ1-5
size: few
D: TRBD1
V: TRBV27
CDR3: CASSKTGQPNQPQHF
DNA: TGTGCCAGCAGTAAAACGGGACAGCCTAATCAGCCCCAGCATTTT

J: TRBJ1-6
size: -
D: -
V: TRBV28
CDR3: CASSLHIITNSPLHF
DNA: TGTGCCAGCAGTTTACACATAATAACGAATTCACCCCTCCACTTT

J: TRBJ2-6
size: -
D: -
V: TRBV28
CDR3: CASRPISGQSGANVLTF
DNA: TGTGCCAGCAGACCGATAAGTGGACAGTCTGGGGCCAACGTCCTGACTTTC

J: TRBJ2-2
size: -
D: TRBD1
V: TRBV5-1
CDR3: CASSFETGYAGELFF
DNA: TGCGCCAGCAGCTTCGAGACAGGGTATGCCGGGGAGCTGTTTTTT

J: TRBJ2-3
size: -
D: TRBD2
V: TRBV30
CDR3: CAWRAQAGGGGTDTQYF
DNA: TGTGCCTGGAGGGCCCAAGCGGGGGGCGGGGGCACAGATACGCAGTATTTT

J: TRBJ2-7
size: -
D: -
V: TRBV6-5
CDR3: CATGRGPIYEQYF
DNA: TGTGCCACCGGGAGAGGGCCGATCTACGAGCAGTACTTC

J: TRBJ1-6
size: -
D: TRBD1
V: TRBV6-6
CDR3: CASSPGQGNSPLHF
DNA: TGTGCCAGCAGCCCCGGACAGGGAAACTCACCCCTCCACTTT

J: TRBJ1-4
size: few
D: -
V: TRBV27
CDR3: CAVRGSGANEKLFF
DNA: TGTGCCGTAAGGGGTTCTGGCGCCAATGAAAAACTGTTTTTT

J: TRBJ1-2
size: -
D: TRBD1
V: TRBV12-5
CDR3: CASGPQGAVYYGYTF
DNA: TGTGCTAGTGGCCCACAGGGGGCAGTTTACTATGGCTACACCTTC

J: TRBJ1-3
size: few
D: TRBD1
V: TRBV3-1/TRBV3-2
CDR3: CASSTGQGVWGSGNTIYF
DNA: TGTGCCAGCAGCACCGGACAGGGGGTTTGGGGGTCTGGAAACACCATATATTTT

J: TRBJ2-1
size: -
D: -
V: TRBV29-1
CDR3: CSVIRDKTYNEQFF
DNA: TGCAGCGTGATCCGGGACAAGACCTACAATGAGCAGTTCTTC

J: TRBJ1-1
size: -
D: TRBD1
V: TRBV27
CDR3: CASGQGGWSAFF
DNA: TGTGCCAGCGGACAGGGGGGGTGGTCAGCTTTCTTT

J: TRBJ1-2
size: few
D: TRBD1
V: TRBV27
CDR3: CASSLRDRGAGGYTF
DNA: TGTGCCAGCAGTCTACGGGACAGGGGCGCAGGTGGCTACACCTTC

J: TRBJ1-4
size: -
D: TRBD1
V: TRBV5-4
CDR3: CASSYRQGTNEKLFF
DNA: TGTGCCAGCAGCTACAGACAGGGAACTAATGAAAAACTGTTTTTT

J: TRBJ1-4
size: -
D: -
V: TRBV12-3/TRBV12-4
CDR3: CASGGNWEKLFF
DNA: TGTGCCAGCGGGGGGAATTGGGAAAAACTGTTTTTT

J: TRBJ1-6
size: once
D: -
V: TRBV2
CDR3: CASSPDMNSPLHF
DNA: TGTGCCAGCAGTCCTGACATGAATTCACCCCTCCACTTT

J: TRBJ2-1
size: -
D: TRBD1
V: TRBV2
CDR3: CASSEGQGAWNEQFF
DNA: TGTGCCAGCAGTGAAGGGCAGGGGGCTTGGAATGAGCAGTTCTTC

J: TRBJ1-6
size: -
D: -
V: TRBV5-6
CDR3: CASSPRWANNSPLHF
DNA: TGTGCCAGCAGCCCCCGGTGGGCCAATAATTCACCCCTCCACTTT

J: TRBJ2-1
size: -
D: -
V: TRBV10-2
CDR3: CASSVVQGRSSYNEQFF
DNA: TGCGCCAGCAGTGTCGTCCAGGGCCGTAGCTCCTACAATGAGCAGTTCTTC

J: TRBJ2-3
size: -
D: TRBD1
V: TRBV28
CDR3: CASSSSRTGGLTDTQYF
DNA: TGTGCCAGCAGTTCCTCCCGGACAGGGGGACTCACAGATACGCAGTATTTT

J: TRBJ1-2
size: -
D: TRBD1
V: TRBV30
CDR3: CAWSGTGWDTNYGYTF
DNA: TGTGCCTGGAGTGGGACAGGGTGGGATACTAACTATGGCTACACCTTC

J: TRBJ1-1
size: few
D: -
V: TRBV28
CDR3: CASSLWGRNTEAFF
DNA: TGTGCCAGCAGTTTATGGGGGAGAAACACTGAAGCTTTCTTT

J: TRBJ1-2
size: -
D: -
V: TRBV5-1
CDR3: CASGIAVTDGYTF
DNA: TGCGCCAGCGGAATAGCGGTGACAGATGGCTACACCTTC

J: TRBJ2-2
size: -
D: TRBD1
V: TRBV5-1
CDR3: CASSFGRGRGRGGELFF
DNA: TGCGCCAGCAGCTTTGGCAGGGGGCGAGGACGGGGCGGGGAGCTGTTTTTT

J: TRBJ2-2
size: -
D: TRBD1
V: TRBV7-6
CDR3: CASSPSGGNTGELFF
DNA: TGTGCCAGCAGCCCCTCAGGGGGCAACACCGGGGAGCTGTTTTTT

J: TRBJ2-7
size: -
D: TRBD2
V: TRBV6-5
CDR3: CASGRESYEQYF
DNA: TGTGCCAGCGGGCGGGAGTCCTACGAGCAGTACTTC

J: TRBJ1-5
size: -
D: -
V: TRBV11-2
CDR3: CASSLGSAGRQPQHF
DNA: TGTGCCAGCAGCTTAGGGAGTGCGGGAAGGCAGCCCCAGCATTTT

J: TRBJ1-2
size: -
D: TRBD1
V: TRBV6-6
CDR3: CASSPQGQPHYGYTF
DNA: TGTGCCAGCAGTCCCCAGGGACAGCCCCACTATGGCTACACCTTC

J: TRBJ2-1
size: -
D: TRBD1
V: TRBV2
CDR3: CASSLAGTGRNEQFF
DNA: TGTGCCAGCAGCCTTGCCGGGACAGGGCGCAATGAGCAGTTCTTC

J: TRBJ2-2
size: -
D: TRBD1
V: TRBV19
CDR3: CASSATGTTGELFF
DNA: TGTGCCAGTAGTGCGACAGGGACGACCGGGGAGCTGTTTTTT

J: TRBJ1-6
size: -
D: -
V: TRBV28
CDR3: CASSLIGVNSPLHF
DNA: TGTGCCAGCAGTTTAATAGGGGTGAATTCACCCCTCCACTTT

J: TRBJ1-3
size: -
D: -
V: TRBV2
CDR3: CASRTQLDSGNTIYF
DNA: TGTGCCAGCAGGACACAGCTCGACTCTGGAAACACCATATATTTT

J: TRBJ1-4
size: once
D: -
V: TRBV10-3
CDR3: CAISGSPNEKLFF
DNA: TGTGCCATCAGTGGGAGCCCTAATGAAAAACTGTTTTTT

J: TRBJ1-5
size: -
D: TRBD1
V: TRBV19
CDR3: CASSKTGGLEPQHF
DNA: TGTGCCAGTAGTAAAACAGGGGGCCTAGAGCCCCAGCATTTT

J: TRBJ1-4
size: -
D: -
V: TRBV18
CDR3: CASSPQNSFATNEKLFF
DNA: TGTGCCAGCTCACCACAGAACAGTTTTGCAACTAATGAAAAACTGTTTTTT

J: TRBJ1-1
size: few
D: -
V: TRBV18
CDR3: CASSPTQGGNTEAFF
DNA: TGTGCCAGCTCACCAACTCAAGGAGGGAACACTGAAGCTTTCTTT

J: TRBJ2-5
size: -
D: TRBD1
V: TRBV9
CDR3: CASSVAQGEGETQYF
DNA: TGTGCCAGCAGCGTAGCCCAGGGGGAAGGGGAGACCCAGTACTTC

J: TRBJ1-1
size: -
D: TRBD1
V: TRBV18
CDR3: CASSQLTGYHTEAFF
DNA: TGTGCCAGCTCACAACTGACAGGGTATCACACTGAAGCTTTCTTT

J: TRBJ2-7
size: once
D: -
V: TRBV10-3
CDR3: CAISEYGGYEQYF
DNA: TGTGCCATCAGTGAGTACGGGGGCTACGAGCAGTACTTC

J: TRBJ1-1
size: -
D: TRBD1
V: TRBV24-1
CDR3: CATSEFKTGDRGTEAFF
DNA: TGTGCCACCAGTGAATTTAAGACAGGGGATAGGGGAACTGAAGCTTTCTTT

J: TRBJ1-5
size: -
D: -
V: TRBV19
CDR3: CASHAGTISNQPQHF
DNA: TGTGCCAGTCATGCCGGGACAATTAGCAATCAGCCCCAGCATTTT

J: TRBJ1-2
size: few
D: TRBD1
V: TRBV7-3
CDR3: CASRSGQGVEGPFGYTF
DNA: TGTGCCAGCAGGTCAGGACAGGGGGTGGAAGGGCCTTTTGGCTACACCTTC

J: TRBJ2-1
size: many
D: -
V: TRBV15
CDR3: CATSRDPPGALYNEQFF
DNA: TGTGCCACCAGCAGAGATCCCCCAGGGGCCCTCTACAATGAGCAGTTCTTC